Below, 32 T cell receptor beta chains from the same sample are listed, as sequenced in a study of blood T cells in healthy people across ages. A second about 7 to 11 cycle PCR used barcoded and J-beta primers. TCRdb recomputed calls from the 5' RACE reads with MiXCR, one row per CDR3 protein. This sample has about a million distinct CDR3 sequences, with under 50% found just once. Specimen: blood. These receptors came from a young man in good health.

The V gene is TRBV3-1, the J gene TRBJ2-5; a weak D match, TRBD1 (6 bases). CDR3 length: 16 residues. V was trimmed by 4 bases and J by 2 bases, leaving 17 bases between them. Per germline, CDR1 LGHDT and CDR2 YNNKEL (reference sequence). The CDR3 DNA follows: TGTGCCAGCAGCCGAGGACAGCCGGTTACTCAAGAGACCCAGTACTTC. Its translation is CASSRGQPVTQETQYF.

The sample holds one count of this clonotype. At one of its ends the junction is not consistent with the germline gene, which may arise from a read error. The rearrangement joins TRBV12-3 or TRBV12-4 to TRBJ2-5; TRBD1 aligns across 9 bases. The CDR3 is 17 residues long. Written as DNA, the CDR3 is TGTGCCAGCAGTATAGCTCCGGGACAGGGTGGTCCAGAGACCCAGTACTTC. Translation: CASSIAPGQGGPETQYF.

This clonotype was counted many times. The gene calls are TRBV4-1 and TRBJ2-7, with 8 positions matching TRBD1. This CDR3 region has 11 residues. The germline V gene encodes CDR1 MGHRA and CDR2 YSYEKL. The trim removed 8 bases at V and 5 bases at J, leaving 2 bases unmatched. The CDR3 spells CASGQGNEQYF. The DNA for the CDR3 is TGCGCCAGCGGACAGGGAAACGAGCAGTACTTC.

This rearrangement joins TRBV6-5 to TRBJ2-6, with TRBD1 as a possible D gene (5 bases). From germline, CDR1 is MNHEY and CDR2 SVGAGI. There are 17 residues in the CDR3. V was pared by 0 bases and J by 0 bases, with 9 bases between. The CDR3, as DNA: TGTGCCAGCAGTTACTCGATAGGGGACTCTGGGGCCAACGTCCTGACTTTC. It is translated as CASSYSIGDSGANVLTF.

The chain employs TRBV4-1 and TRBJ2-7; a possible D gene is TRBD2 (6 bases). Trimming pared 0 bases from V and 7 bases from J, leaving 25 bases between. CDR3 length: 18 residues. Germline CDR1 MGHRA, CDR2 YSYEKL. The CDR3 protein is CASSQEDEWRGSRSEQYF. As DNA, the CDR3 is TGCGCCAGCAGCCAAGAAGATGAGTGGAGGGGCTCTAGGTCGGAGCAGTACTTC.

This clonotype has only a few counts. V gene TRBV15 combines with J gene TRBJ1-5; 8 positions match TRBD1. V gave up 3 bases and J gave up 3 bases; unmatched junction bases: 1. This CDR3 is built from 14 residues. Germline-derived CDR1 and CDR2 are LNHNV and YYDKDF (reference sequence). The CDR3 loop reads CATSRDRDNQPQHF. The CDR3 DNA reads TGTGCCACCAGCAGGGACAGGGACAATCAGCCCCAGCATTTT.

The chain employs TRBV4-1 and TRBJ2-5; D is ambiguous. This CDR3 is built from 15 residues. V was trimmed by 1 base and J by 1 base, leaving 10 bases between them. From germline, CDR1 is MGHRA and CDR2 YSYEKL. Here the CDR3 reads CASSQVSPSQETQYF. CDR3 bases: TGCGCCAGCAGCCAAGTTTCGCCATCCCAAGAGACCCAGTACTTC.

With respect to this clonotype: This may stem from a read error, because a much larger clone lies one nucleotide away. The rearrangement uses TRBV5-5 and TRBJ2-5; 10 bases fit TRBD1. The CDR3 extends over 16 amino acids. CDR1 and CDR2 from the germline V gene are SGHKS and YYEKEE (reference sequence). Unmatched junction bases numbered 16, after V lost 9 bases and J lost 5 bases. The CDR3 spells CATDPQEDRGRETQYF. The CDR3 region has the DNA TGTGCCACTGATCCCCAGGAAGACAGGGGGCGTGAGACCCAGTACTTC.

This clonotype was counted at least ten times. This may stem from a read error, because a much larger clone lies one nucleotide away. The chain carries TRBV25-1 and TRBJ1-4, with unresolved D. The V and J ends lost 2 bases and 7 bases respectively, with 14 bases between them. Germline V CDR1 and CDR2: MGHDK, SYGVNS. CDR3 length: 15 residues. The CDR3, as DNA: TGTGCCAGCAGTGAAGATAGGGTCGATTCTGAAAAACTGTTTTTT. As protein: CASSEDRVDSEKLFF.

The chain combines TRBV7-2 with TRBJ2-1; D is ambiguous. Trimming pared 5 bases from V and 8 bases from J, leaving 13 bases between. Germline V gene lookup returns CDR1 SGHTA and CDR2 FQGNSA. The CDR3 sequence is 13 residues long. In nucleotides, the CDR3 is TGTGCCAGCAGCCATTGGGTACATGATGAGCAGTTCTTC. It translates to CASSHWVHDEQFF.

In its sample, this clonotype was seen a few times. V and J are TRBV29-1 and TRBJ2-7, with D possibly being TRBD1 or TRBD2 (6 bases each). V was pared by 6 bases and J by 2 bases, with 17 bases between. The CDR3 extends over 14 amino acids. Germline V lookup: CDR1 SQVTM, CDR2 ANQGSEA. The chain's CDR3 is CSVTWGARTYEQYF. As DNA, the CDR3 is TGCAGCGTCACTTGGGGGGCCAGGACCTACGAGCAGTACTTC.

J is TRBJ2-7 and V is TRBV5-1, with 9 bases identical to TRBD1. Trimming at V came to 7 bases and at J to 4 bases, leaving 9 bases not matched to a gene. CDR1 and CDR2 (germline): SGHRS, YFSETQ. This CDR3 contains 14 residues. The CDR3 loop is CASGRTGAVYEQYF. CDR3 bases: TGCGCCAGCGGACGGACAGGGGCCGTGTACGAGCAGTACTTC.

The sample holds a few counts of this clonotype. The chain's CDR3 is CASRPSGGESETQYF. The CDR3 DNA is TGCGCCAGCAGGCCTAGCGGGGGGGAATCAGAGACCCAGTACTTC. The V call is TRBV4-1, the J call TRBJ2-5; 12 nucleotides line up with TRBD2. V shed 6 bases and J 4 bases; nucleotides not matched to a gene: 6. This CDR3 contains 15 residues. The germline CDR1 and CDR2 sequences are MGHRA and YSYEKL.

This chain joins TRBV6-5 and TRBJ2-1; tentative D call: TRBD1 (6 bases). Germline CDR1 is MNHEY and CDR2 is SVGAGI. CDR3 length: 14 residues. The germline V and J ends were trimmed by 5 bases and 8 bases, with 16 bases remaining between them. The CDR3 loop is CASSQGKDRHEQFF. The CDR3 DNA sequence: TGTGCCAGCAGTCAGGGGAAGGATAGGCATGAGCAGTTCTTC.

This clonotype was picked up a small number of times. CDR3 protein: CASFRDSSYEQYF. The CDR3 nucleotides read TGTGCCAGCTTTCGGGACAGCTCCTACGAGCAGTACTTC. This chain connects TRBV6-6 to TRBJ2-7; 7 positions agree with TRBD1. Germline V lookup: CDR1 MNHNY, CDR2 SVGAGI (reference sequence). The CDR3 extends over 13 amino acids. The J segment lost 0 bases and the V segment lost 8 bases, leaving 4 bases of the junction unmatched.

The chain couples TRBV5-1 to TRBJ2-2, with D possibly TRBD2 on 6 matching bases. Looked up from germline, CDR1 is SGHRS and CDR2 is YFSETQ. Trimming took 4 bases from V and 1 from J, leaving 11 bases between them. The CDR3 totals 15 residues. DNA of the CDR3: TGCGCCAGCAGCCCGGGACTCCTGAACACCGGGGAGCTGTTTTTT. As protein: CASSPGLLNTGELFF.

J is TRBJ1-5 and V is TRBV6-6; no reliable D call. V was pared by 0 bases and J by 0 bases, with 12 bases between. Germline values: CDR1 MNHNY, CDR2 SVGAGI (reference sequence). CDR3 size: 17 residues. This CDR3 reads CASSYSRQFDSNQPQHF. CDR3 sequence (DNA): TGTGCCAGCAGTTACTCTCGGCAGTTTGATAGCAATCAGCCCCAGCATTTT.

The table lists this clonotype with a few counts. The chain joins TRBV28 to TRBJ2-7; no clear D. CDR1 is MDHEN, CDR2 SYDVKM, per germline. The CDR3 sequence is 12 residues long. V lost 8 bases and J 7 bases, leaving 15 bases between the germline ends. The DNA for the CDR3 is TGTGCCAGCTCCCCCTACCTCGAAGAGCAGTACTTC. This sequence encodes CASSPYLEEQYF.

This clonotype was seen only once. A much larger clone is a single base away; this may be a read error. The J gene is TRBJ2-7, the V gene TRBV5-1; D ambiguous. V was cut by 4 bases and J by 7 bases, with 18 bases left in between. This CDR3 contains 14 residues. The germline CDR1 and CDR2 sequences are SGHRS and YFSETQ. CDR3 amino acids: CASSAQMIGNEQYF. Written as DNA, the CDR3 is TGCGCCAGCAGCGCACAAATGATAGGCAATGAGCAGTACTTC.

Points on this clonotype: A read error may produce the germline difference seen at one junction end. The rearrangement uses TRBV13 and TRBJ2-5; TRBD2 matches 7 bases. The CDR3 contains 15 residues. Germline values: CDR1 PRHDT, CDR2 FYEKMQ (reference sequence). CDR3 loop: CASSSLKAGHYTQYF. In DNA form, the CDR3 reads TGTGCCAGCAGCTCTCTCAAAGCGGGGCATTATACCCAGTACTTT.

The CDR3 DNA reads TGTGCCAGCAGCCCCCCTCGGGGAGGCGGCACTGAAGCTTTCTTT. Translating gives CASSPPRGGGTEAFF. The chain links TRBV7-9 to TRBJ1-1; no firm D call. The CDR3 extends over 15 amino acids. The germline V and J ends were trimmed by 5 bases and 4 bases, with 17 bases remaining between them. Germline V lookup: CDR1 SEHNR, CDR2 FQNEAQ (reference sequence).

The rearrangement uses TRBV20-1 and TRBJ1-5, with D perhaps TRBD1 (6 bases). Germline V gene data show CDR1 as DFQATT and CDR2 as SNEGSKA (reference sequence). This CDR3 has 12 residues. As DNA, the CDR3 is TGCAGCAACAGGGTGGGTGATCAGCCCCAGCATTTT. Translating gives CSNRVGDQPQHF.

The chain carries TRBV6-1 and TRBJ2-7, with D possibly TRBD2 on 5 matching bases. Germline values: CDR1 MNHNS, CDR2 SASEGT. The CDR3 consists of 12 residues. The V gene lost 4 bases and the J gene lost 12 bases, with 16 bases spanning the gap. CDR3 in amino acids: CASSGAWETRYF. CDR3 coding DNA: TGTGCCAGCAGTGGAGCATGGGAGACCCGGTACTTC.

In this sample, this clonotype turned up many times. The V call is TRBV20-1, the J call TRBJ2-3; D perhaps matches TRBD2 (7 bases). There are 16 residues in the CDR3. Germline lookup yields CDR1 DFQATT and CDR2 SNEGSKA (reference sequence). Deletions cut 0 bases from V and 2 bases from J, with 15 bases between. In DNA, the CDR3 is TGCAGTGCTAGAGATGGTCGGGGGGCGTTCACAGATACGCAGTATTTT. It yields the protein CSARDGRGAFTDTQYF.

The chain combines TRBV6-1 with TRBJ1-5, with 10 bases that match TRBD1. CDR1 is MNHNS, CDR2 SASEGT, per germline. The V gene end was trimmed by 1 base and the J gene end by 9 bases; junction bases not matched to a gene: 6. This CDR3 is built from 15 residues. CDR3 bases: TGTGCCAGCAGTGAAGGGTGGACAGGGGGTACGCCCCAGCATTTT. Its protein product is CASSEGWTGGTPQHF.

V usage is TRBV15 and J usage is TRBJ2-2; TRBD1 aligns across 7 bases. V trimming: 1 base; J trimming: 6 bases; junction bases outside the gene matches: 11. There are 17 residues in the CDR3. Germline V gives CDR1 LNHNV, CDR2 YYDKDF (reference sequence). In DNA form, the CDR3 reads TGTGCCACCAGCAGAGTAGAAACAGGGGCTCAGGCCGGGGAGCTGTTTTTT. This codes for CATSRVETGAQAGELFF.

The sample holds a few counts of this clonotype. The chain uses TRBV5-1 and TRBJ2-3; tentatively, D is TRBD2 (6 bases). The CDR3 is 15 amino acids. The germline CDR1 and CDR2 sequences are SGHRS and YFSETQ. V shed 0 bases and J shed 7 bases, with 15 bases lying between them. CDR3 residues: CASSLAAGSVNTQYF. The DNA for the CDR3 is TGCGCCAGCAGCTTGGCTGCCGGGAGCGTAAATACGCAGTATTTT.

This chain uses TRBV3-1 with TRBJ2-5; D gene ambiguous. The CDR3 is 14 residues long. V shed 1 base and J shed 11 bases, with 17 bases lying between them. In germline, CDR1 is LGHDT, CDR2 YNNKEL (reference sequence). CDR3 amino acids: CASSQGLAGVQQYF. For the CDR3, the DNA is TGTGCCAGCAGCCAAGGACTCGCAGGCGTCCAGCAGTACTTC.

The chain has TRBV27 and TRBJ2-5; TRBD1 matches at 10 bases. CDR1 MNHEY and CDR2 SMNVEV come from the germline V gene (reference sequence). CDR3 length: 15 amino acids. V trimming: 5 bases; J trimming: 2 bases; junction bases outside the gene matches: 5. In DNA, the CDR3 is TGTGCCAGCAGTCTACGGGACAGGGGTCAAGAGACCCAGTACTTC. The encoded protein is CASSLRDRGQETQYF.

In this sample, this clonotype turned up many times. The V gene is TRBV4-3, the J gene TRBJ2-1; no firm D call. This CDR3 comprises 17 residues. Germline V lookup: CDR1 LGHNA, CDR2 YSLEER. The V end lost 0 bases, the J end lost 0 bases, and 12 bases lay between the germline ends. The DNA of the CDR3 is TGCGCCAGCAGCCAAGATCCGAATCCCAGCTCCTACAATGAGCAGTTCTTC. Protein product: CASSQDPNPSSYNEQFF.

The CDR3 is CASSQETSGGPGTDTQYF. DNA of the CDR3: TGTGCCAGCAGCCAGGAGACTAGCGGGGGGCCGGGCACAGATACGCAGTATTTT. The genes are TRBV4-2 and TRBJ2-3; 13 positions match TRBD2. Trimming at V came to 3 bases and at J to 1 base, leaving 7 bases not matched to a gene. The CDR3 is 18 amino acids. Germline CDR1 reads LGHNA; CDR2 reads YNFKEQ.

The J gene is TRBJ2-1, the V gene TRBV6-4, with TRBD2 matching over 9 bases. This CDR3 comprises 16 residues. The V and J ends lost 5 bases and 8 bases, in that order; junction bases with no gene match: 13. Per germline, CDR1 MRHNA and CDR2 SNTAGT. The CDR3 sequence: CASSPTGAGGHDEQFF. The CDR3 region has the DNA TGTGCCAGCAGTCCCACAGGGGCGGGGGGGCATGATGAGCAGTTCTTC.